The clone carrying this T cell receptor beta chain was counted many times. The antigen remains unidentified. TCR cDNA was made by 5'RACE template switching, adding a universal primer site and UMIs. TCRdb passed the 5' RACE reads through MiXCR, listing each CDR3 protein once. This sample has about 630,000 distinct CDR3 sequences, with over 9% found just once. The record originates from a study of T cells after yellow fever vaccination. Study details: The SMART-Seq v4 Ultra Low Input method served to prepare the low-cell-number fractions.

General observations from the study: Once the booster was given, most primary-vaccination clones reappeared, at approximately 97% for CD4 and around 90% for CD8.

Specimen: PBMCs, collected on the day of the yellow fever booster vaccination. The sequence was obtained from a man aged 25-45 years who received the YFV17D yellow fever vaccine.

The CDR3 sequence: CASSPSGANVLTF. For the CDR3, the DNA is TGTGCCAGCAGTCCGTCTGGGGCCAACGTCCTGACTTTC. The chain carries TRBV27 and TRBJ2-6; D gene uncertain. CDR3 size: 13 residues. Trimming took off 5 bases at V and 1 base at J, with 3 bases between the two ends. Per germline, CDR1 MNHEY and CDR2 SMNVEV (reference sequence).